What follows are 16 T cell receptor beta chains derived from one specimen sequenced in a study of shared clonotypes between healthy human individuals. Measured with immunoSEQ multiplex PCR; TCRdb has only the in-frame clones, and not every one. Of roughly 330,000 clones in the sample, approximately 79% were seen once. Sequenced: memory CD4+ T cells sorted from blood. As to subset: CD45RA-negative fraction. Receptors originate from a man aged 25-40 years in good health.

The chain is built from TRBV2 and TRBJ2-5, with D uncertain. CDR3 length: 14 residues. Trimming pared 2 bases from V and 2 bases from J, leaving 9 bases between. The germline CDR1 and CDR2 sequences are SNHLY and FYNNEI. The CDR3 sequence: CASSEIQMQETQYF. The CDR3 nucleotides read TGTGCCAGCAGTGAAATACAGATGCAAGAGACCCAGTACTTC. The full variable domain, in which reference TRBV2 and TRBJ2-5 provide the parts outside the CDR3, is EPEVTQTPSHQVTQMGQEVILRCVPISNHLYFYWYRQILGQKVEFLVSFYNNEISEKSEIFDDQFSVERPDGSNFTLKIRSTKLEDSAMYFCASSEIQMQETQYFGPGTRLLVL.

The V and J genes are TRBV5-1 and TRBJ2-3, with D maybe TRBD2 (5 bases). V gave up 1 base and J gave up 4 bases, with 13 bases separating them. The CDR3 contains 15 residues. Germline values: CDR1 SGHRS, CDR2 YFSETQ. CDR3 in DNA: TGCGCCAGCAGCTTGCGGGGATTGGGCCCAGATACGCAGTATTTT. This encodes CASSLRGLGPDTQYF.

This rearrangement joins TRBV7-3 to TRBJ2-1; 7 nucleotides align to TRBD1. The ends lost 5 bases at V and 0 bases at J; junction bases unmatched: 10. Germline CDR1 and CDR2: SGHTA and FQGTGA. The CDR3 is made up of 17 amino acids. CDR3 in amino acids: CASSALVGTASYNEQFF. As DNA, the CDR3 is TGTGCCAGCAGCGCGTTGGTGGGGACAGCCTCCTACAATGAGCAGTTCTTC.

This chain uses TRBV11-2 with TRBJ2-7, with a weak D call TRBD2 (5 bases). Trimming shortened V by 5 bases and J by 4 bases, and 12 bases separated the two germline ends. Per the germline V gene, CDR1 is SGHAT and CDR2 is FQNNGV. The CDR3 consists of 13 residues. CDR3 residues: CASSPFSGYEQYF. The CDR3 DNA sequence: TGTGCCAGCAGCCCATTTTCGGGGTACGAGCAGTACTTC.

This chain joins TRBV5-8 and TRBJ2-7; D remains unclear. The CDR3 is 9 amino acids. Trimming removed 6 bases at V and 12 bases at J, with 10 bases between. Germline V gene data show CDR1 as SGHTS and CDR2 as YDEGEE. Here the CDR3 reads CASTTTGYF. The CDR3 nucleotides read TGTGCCAGCACCACAACGGGGTACTTC.

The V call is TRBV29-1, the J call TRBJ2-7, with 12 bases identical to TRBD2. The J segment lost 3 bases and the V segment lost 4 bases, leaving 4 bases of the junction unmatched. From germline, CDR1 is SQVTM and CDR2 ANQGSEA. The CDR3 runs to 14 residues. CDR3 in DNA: TGCAGCGTTGGACTAGCGGGAGTTTTCTACGAGCAGTACTTC. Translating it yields CSVGLAGVFYEQYF.

DNA of the CDR3: TGCGCCAGCAGCCAAGCGCTAGCCTGGGAGCAGTACTTC. Its translation is CASSQALAWEQYF. The chain has TRBV4-1 and TRBJ2-7, with a tentative D call TRBD2 (5 bases). CDR3 length equals 13 residues. Germline-derived CDR1 and CDR2 are MGHRA and YSYEKL. V lost 1 base, J lost 7 bases, and 11 bases lay in between.

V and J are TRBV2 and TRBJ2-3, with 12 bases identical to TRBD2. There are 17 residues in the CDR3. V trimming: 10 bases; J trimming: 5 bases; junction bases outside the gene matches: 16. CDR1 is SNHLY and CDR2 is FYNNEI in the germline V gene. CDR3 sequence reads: CANLGDLAGGPVDTQYF. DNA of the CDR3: TGTGCCAACCTTGGAGATCTAGCGGGAGGGCCCGTAGATACGCAGTATTTT.

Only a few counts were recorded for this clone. The CDR3 bases are TGTGCCTGGAGTGAAGGACAGAGCCTGAGATCCACAGATACGCAGTATTTT. As protein: CAWSEGQSLRSTDTQYF. The V gene is TRBV30, the J gene TRBJ2-3, with a weak D call TRBD1 (6 bases). Trimming removed 1 base at V and 2 bases at J, with 19 bases between. Germline CDR1 and CDR2: GTSNPN and SVGIG (reference sequence). The CDR3 sequence is 17 residues long.

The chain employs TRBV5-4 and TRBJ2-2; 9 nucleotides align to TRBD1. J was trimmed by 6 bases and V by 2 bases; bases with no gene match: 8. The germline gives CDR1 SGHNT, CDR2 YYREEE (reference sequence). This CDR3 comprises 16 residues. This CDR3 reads CASSLQQGARAGELFF. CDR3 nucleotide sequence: TGTGCCAGCAGCTTACAACAGGGGGCAAGAGCCGGGGAGCTGTTTTTT.

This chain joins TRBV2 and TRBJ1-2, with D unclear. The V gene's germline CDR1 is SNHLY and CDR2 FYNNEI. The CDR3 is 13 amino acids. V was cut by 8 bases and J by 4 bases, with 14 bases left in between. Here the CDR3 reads CASHPRVVYGYTF. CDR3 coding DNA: TGTGCCAGCCACCCGCGGGTAGTCTATGGCTACACCTTC.

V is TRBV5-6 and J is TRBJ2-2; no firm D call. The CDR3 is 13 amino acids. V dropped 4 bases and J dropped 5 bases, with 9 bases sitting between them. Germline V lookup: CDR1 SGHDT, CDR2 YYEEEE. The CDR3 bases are TGTGCCAGCAGCCGAGATCCTACCGGGGAGCTGTTTTTT. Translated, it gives CASSRDPTGELFF.

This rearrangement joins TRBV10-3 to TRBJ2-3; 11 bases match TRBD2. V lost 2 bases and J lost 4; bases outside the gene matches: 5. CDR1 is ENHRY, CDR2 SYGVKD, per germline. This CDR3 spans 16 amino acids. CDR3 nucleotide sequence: TGTGCCATCAGTGAGCAGGGACTAGCGGTCGCAGATACGCAGTATTTT. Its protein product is CAISEQGLAVADTQYF.

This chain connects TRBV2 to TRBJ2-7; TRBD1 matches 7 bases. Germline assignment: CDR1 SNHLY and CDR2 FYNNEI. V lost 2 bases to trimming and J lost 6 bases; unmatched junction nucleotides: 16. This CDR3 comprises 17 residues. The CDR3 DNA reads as TGTGCCAGCAGTGAATTTGTGACAGGGCAGTCAAGTCTCGAGCAGTACTTC. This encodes CASSEFVTGQSSLEQYF.

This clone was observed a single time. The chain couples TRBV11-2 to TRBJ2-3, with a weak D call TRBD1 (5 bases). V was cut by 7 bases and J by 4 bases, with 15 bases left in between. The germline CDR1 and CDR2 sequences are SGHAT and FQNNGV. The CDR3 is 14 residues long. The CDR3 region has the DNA TGTGCCAGCACAGGCTTTAGGGGCCCAGATACGCAGTATTTT. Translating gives CASTGFRGPDTQYF.

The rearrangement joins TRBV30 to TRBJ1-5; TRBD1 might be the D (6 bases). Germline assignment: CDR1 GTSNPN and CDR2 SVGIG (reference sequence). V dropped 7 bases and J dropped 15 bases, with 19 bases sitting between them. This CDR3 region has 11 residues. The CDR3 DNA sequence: TGTGCCTCCATTGTAGGGGGGCAGGTGCATTTT. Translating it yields CASIVGGQVHF. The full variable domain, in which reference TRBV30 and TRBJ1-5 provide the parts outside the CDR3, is SQTIHQWPATLVQPVGSPLSLECTVEGTSNPNLYWYRQAAGRGLQLLFYSVGIGQISSEVPQNLSASRPQDRQFILSSKKLLLSDSGFYLCASIVGGQVHFGDGTRLSIL.